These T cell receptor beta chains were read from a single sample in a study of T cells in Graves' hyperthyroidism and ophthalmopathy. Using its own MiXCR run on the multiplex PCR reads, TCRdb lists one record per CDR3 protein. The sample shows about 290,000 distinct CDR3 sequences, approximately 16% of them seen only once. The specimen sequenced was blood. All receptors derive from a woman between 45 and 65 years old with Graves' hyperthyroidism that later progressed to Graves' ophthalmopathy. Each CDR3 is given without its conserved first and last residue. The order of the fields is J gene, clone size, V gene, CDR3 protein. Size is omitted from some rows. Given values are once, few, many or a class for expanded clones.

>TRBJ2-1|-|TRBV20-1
SAGKNNEQF
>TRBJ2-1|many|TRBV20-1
SARARLSYYNEQF
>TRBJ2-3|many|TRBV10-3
AISEIVSGTDTQY
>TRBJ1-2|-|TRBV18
ASSPAGTGSGYT
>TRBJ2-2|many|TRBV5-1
ASSLRLDTGELF
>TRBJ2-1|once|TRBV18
ASSPGTGNDEQF
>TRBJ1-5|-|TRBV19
ASMFGPQGNQPQH
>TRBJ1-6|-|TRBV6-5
ASSDSGGGSPLH
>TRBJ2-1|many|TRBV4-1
ASSRGAGGYYNEQF
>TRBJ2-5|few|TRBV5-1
ASRFPNWTSGNQETQY
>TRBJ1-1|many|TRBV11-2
ASSLGNIMNTEAF
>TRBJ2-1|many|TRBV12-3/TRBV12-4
ASSHSGTYNEQF
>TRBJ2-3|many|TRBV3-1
ASSHVGGTDTQY
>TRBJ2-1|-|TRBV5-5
ASSLVREREMNEQF
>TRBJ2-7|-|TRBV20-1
SARPSSGRVLGEQY
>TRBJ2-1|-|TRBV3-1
ASSQDGAGAPNEQF
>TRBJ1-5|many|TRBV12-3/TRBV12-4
ASTTTGGDQPQH
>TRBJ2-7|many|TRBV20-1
SAREISYEQY
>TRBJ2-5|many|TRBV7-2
ASSRPGLAGGWETQY
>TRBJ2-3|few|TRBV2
ASSELGDRFSDTQY
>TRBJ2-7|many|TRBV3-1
ASSPRDSPYEQY
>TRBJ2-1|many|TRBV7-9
ASRPRTGSSYNEQF
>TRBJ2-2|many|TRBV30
AWSVLGLAGGDTGELF
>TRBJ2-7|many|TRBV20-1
SARDPRDVYEQY
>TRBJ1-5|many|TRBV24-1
ATSDQGFQPQH
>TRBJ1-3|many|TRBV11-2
ASSLAGNTIY
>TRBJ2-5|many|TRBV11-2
ASSFMTGGETQY
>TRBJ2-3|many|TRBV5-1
ASSSVTSGTTDTQY
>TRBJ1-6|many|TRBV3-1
ASSQNRELNSPLH
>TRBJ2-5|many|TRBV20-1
SAWGSGLQETQY
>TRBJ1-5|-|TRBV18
ASSPGQGQNQPQH
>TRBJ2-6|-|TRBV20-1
SAGVSGQSGANVLT
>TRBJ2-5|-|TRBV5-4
ASSSGLAGGGETQY
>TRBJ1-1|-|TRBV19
ASRTGQLNTEAF
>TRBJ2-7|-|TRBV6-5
ASSVTGTPYEQY
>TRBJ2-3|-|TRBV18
ASSAGDRGVSDTQY
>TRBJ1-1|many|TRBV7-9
ASTPGSANTEAF
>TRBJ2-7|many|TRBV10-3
ATGRSSYEQY
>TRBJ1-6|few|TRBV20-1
SASPRGQGGSPLH
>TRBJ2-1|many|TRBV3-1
ASSTWTSGKYRDNNEQF
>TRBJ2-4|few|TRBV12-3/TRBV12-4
ASSFQQGSIQY
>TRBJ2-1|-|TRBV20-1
SARDRRAGRLAGGYNEQF
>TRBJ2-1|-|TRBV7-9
ASSLSLWAGGSNEQF
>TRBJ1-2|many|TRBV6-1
ASSEDPRAPNYGYT
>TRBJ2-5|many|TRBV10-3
AIRGLAGQEETQY
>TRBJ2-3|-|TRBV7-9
ASRQNREDTQY
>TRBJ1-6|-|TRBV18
ASSPFTGDNSPLH
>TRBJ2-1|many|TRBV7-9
ASSRSPQGIGEQF
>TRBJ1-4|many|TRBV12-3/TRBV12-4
ASSSPTGEKLF
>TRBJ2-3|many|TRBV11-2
ASSDRVYPGVEDTQY
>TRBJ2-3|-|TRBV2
ASSVWGADTQY
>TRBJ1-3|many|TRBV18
ASSPLGIVDGNTIY
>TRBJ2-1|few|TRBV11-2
ASRARGGNEQF